These T cell receptor beta chains were read from a single sample in a study of blood T cell repertoires in COVID-19. Sequencing used immunoSEQ multiplex PCR; TCRdb keeps in-frame clones, though not all of them. Among about 100,000 clones listed, 85% to 95% were seen once. Sequenced: peripheral blood. The receptors come from a man aged 45 to 65 with active COVID-19. CDR3s include the opening cysteine and the closing phenylalanine or tryptophan. The order of the fields is D gene, V gene, J gene, clone size, CDR3 protein, CDR3 DNA. The D gene is left open where the match is weak. Size is stated for part of the rows, as once, few or many counts, or as a class when the clone is expanded.

d_call: .; v_call: TRBV27; j_call: TRBJ2-2; clone_size: .; cdr3_aa: CASTRQMNTGELFF; cdr3_nt: TGTGCCAGCACCCGACAGATGAACACCGGGGAGCTGTTTTTT
d_call: .; v_call: TRBV28; j_call: TRBJ1-4; clone_size: .; cdr3_aa: CASSFQGSTNEKLFF; cdr3_nt: TGTGCCAGCAGTTTCCAGGGCTCAACTAATGAAAAACTGTTTTTT
d_call: .; v_call: TRBV20-1; j_call: TRBJ2-3; clone_size: .; cdr3_aa: CSASPQASTDTQYF; cdr3_nt: TGCAGTGCTAGTCCCCAGGCTAGCACAGATACGCAGTATTTT
d_call: .; v_call: TRBV30; j_call: TRBJ2-5; clone_size: .; cdr3_aa: CAWSSLSIRLETQYF; cdr3_nt: TGTGCCTGGAGTTCCCTTTCGATTCGGTTGGAGACCCAGTACTTC
d_call: TRBD1; v_call: TRBV7-3; j_call: TRBJ2-1; clone_size: .; cdr3_aa: CASSRARGNEQFF; cdr3_nt: TGTGCCAGCAGTCGGGCCAGGGGGAATGAGCAGTTCTTC
d_call: .; v_call: TRBV28; j_call: TRBJ2-7; clone_size: .; cdr3_aa: CASSWGVTGTYEQYF; cdr3_nt: TGTGCCAGCAGTTGGGGGGTGACAGGGACTTACGAGCAGTACTTC
d_call: TRBD2; v_call: TRBV5-1; j_call: TRBJ2-3; clone_size: .; cdr3_aa: CASSSWLAGGRTDTQYF; cdr3_nt: TGCGCCAGCAGCTCGTGGTTAGCGGGAGGGAGAACAGATACGCAGTATTTT
d_call: .; v_call: TRBV3-1/TRBV3-2; j_call: TRBJ1-2; clone_size: .; cdr3_aa: CASSQSWATNYGYTF; cdr3_nt: TGTGCCAGCAGCCAGTCCTGGGCTACTAACTATGGCTACACCTTC
d_call: .; v_call: TRBV9; j_call: TRBJ1-2; clone_size: .; cdr3_aa: CASSGTVYGYTF; cdr3_nt: TGTGCCAGCAGCGGGACAGTCTATGGCTACACCTTC
d_call: .; v_call: TRBV5-1; j_call: TRBJ2-5; clone_size: .; cdr3_aa: CASSLGIAAYQETQYF; cdr3_nt: TGCGCCAGCAGCTTAGGAATAGCGGCGTACCAAGAGACCCAGTACTTC
d_call: .; v_call: TRBV3-1/TRBV3-2; j_call: TRBJ2-5; clone_size: .; cdr3_aa: CASSQDPETQYF; cdr3_nt: TGTGCCAGCAGCCAAGATCCTGAGACCCAGTACTTC
d_call: .; v_call: TRBV27; j_call: TRBJ1-5; clone_size: .; cdr3_aa: CASRTGNQPQHF; cdr3_nt: TGTGCCAGCAGGACAGGCAATCAGCCCCAGCATTTT
d_call: .; v_call: TRBV28; j_call: TRBJ1-1; clone_size: .; cdr3_aa: CAAGWGEAFF; cdr3_nt: TGTGCCGCGGGGTGGGGAGAAGCTTTCTTT
d_call: TRBD2; v_call: TRBV5-1; j_call: TRBJ2-7; clone_size: few; cdr3_aa: CASSPLAGGPYEQYF; cdr3_nt: TGCGCCAGCAGCCCACTAGCGGGAGGACCCTACGAGCAGTACTTC
d_call: TRBD1; v_call: TRBV19; j_call: TRBJ2-5; clone_size: .; cdr3_aa: CASSIRQGETQYF; cdr3_nt: TGTGCCAGTAGTATCCGACAGGGGGAGACCCAGTACTTC
d_call: TRBD1; v_call: TRBV5-1; j_call: TRBJ1-2; clone_size: .; cdr3_aa: CASSLEGGYGCTF; cdr3_nt: TGCGCCAGCAGCTTGGAAGGGGGCTATGGCTGCACCTTC
d_call: TRBD2; v_call: TRBV2; j_call: TRBJ2-1; clone_size: .; cdr3_aa: CASSELAGGRQSYNEQFF; cdr3_nt: TGTGCCAGCAGTGAACTAGCGGGAGGCCGCCAATCCTACAATGAGCAGTTCTTC
d_call: TRBD1; v_call: TRBV20-1; j_call: TRBJ1-1; clone_size: once; cdr3_aa: CSASGQGDTEAFF; cdr3_nt: TGCAGTGCTAGTGGACAGGGGGACACTGAAGCTTTCTTT
d_call: .; v_call: TRBV11-3; j_call: TRBJ2-3; clone_size: .; cdr3_aa: CASSPGGTASDTQYF; cdr3_nt: TGTGCCAGCAGCCCAGGCGGGACAGCTTCGGATACGCAGTATTTT
d_call: .; v_call: TRBV9; j_call: TRBJ2-1; clone_size: .; cdr3_aa: CASSVAPLNERGGEQFF; cdr3_nt: TGTGCCAGCAGCGTAGCTCCTCTGAATGAACGGGGAGGTGAGCAGTTCTTC
d_call: .; v_call: TRBV24-1; j_call: TRBJ2-2; clone_size: .; cdr3_aa: CATSDLGRANTGELFF; cdr3_nt: TGTGCCACCAGTGATTTGGGCAGGGCCAACACCGGGGAGCTGTTTTTT
d_call: .; v_call: TRBV11-2; j_call: TRBJ2-1; clone_size: .; cdr3_aa: CASSASTQNNEQFF; cdr3_nt: TGTGCCAGCAGCGCATCCACGCAGAACAATGAGCAGTTCTTC
d_call: TRBD2; v_call: TRBV5-4; j_call: TRBJ2-7; clone_size: once; cdr3_aa: CASSRGLATRGGNEQYF; cdr3_nt: TGTGCCAGCAGCCGGGGACTAGCTACGCGGGGGGGGAACGAGCAGTACTTC
d_call: TRBD2; v_call: TRBV28; j_call: TRBJ2-7; clone_size: .; cdr3_aa: CASRSGTIDGVEQYF; cdr3_nt: TGTGCCAGCAGATCCGGGACTATAGATGGTGTGGAGCAGTACTTC
d_call: .; v_call: TRBV29-1; j_call: TRBJ1-1; clone_size: .; cdr3_aa: CSVLAPLKAEAFF; cdr3_nt: TGCAGCGTTCTGGCTCCATTGAAAGCTGAAGCTTTCTTT
d_call: .; v_call: TRBV7-9; j_call: TRBJ1-5; clone_size: .; cdr3_aa: CASSQAGSNQPQHF; cdr3_nt: TGTGCCAGCAGCCAAGCAGGTAGCAATCAGCCCCAGCATTTT
d_call: .; v_call: TRBV15; j_call: TRBJ1-5; clone_size: .; cdr3_aa: CATSRERSQPQHF; cdr3_nt: TGTGCCACCAGCAGAGAGCGTAGTCAGCCCCAGCATTTT
d_call: TRBD1; v_call: TRBV28; j_call: TRBJ1-2; clone_size: .; cdr3_aa: CASSDWTGGVVGGYTF; cdr3_nt: TGTGCCAGCAGTGACTGGACAGGGGGCGTCGTGGGAGGCTACACCTTC
d_call: .; v_call: TRBV28; j_call: TRBJ2-2; clone_size: .; cdr3_aa: CASSSQGLTGELFF; cdr3_nt: TGTGCCAGCAGTTCGCAGGGACTCACCGGGGAGCTGTTTTTT
d_call: TRBD1; v_call: TRBV19; j_call: TRBJ1-4; clone_size: .; cdr3_aa: CASSTTGDGEKLFF; cdr3_nt: TGTGCCAGTAGCACGACAGGGGACGGAGAAAAACTGTTTTTT
d_call: TRBD1; v_call: TRBV2; j_call: TRBJ1-5; clone_size: once; cdr3_aa: CATRQGAPGQPQHF; cdr3_nt: TGTGCCACCAGACAGGGGGCGCCGGGTCAGCCCCAGCATTTT
d_call: .; v_call: TRBV6-5; j_call: TRBJ2-1; clone_size: .; cdr3_aa: CASSYSRTVGNQFF; cdr3_nt: TGTGCCAGCAGTTACTCACGGACAGTTGGTAATCAGTTCTTC
d_call: TRBD2; v_call: TRBV14; j_call: TRBJ2-7; clone_size: .; cdr3_aa: CASSQQSGRAYEQYF; cdr3_nt: TGTGCCAGCAGCCAACAAAGCGGGAGGGCCTACGAGCAGTACTTC
d_call: TRBD2; v_call: TRBV5-1; j_call: TRBJ2-4; clone_size: .; cdr3_aa: CASSLGGGKDIQYF; cdr3_nt: TGCGCCAGCAGCTTGGGCGGGGGTAAGGACATTCAGTACTTC
d_call: .; v_call: TRBV27; j_call: TRBJ2-5; clone_size: .; cdr3_aa: CASGRETQYF; cdr3_nt: TGTGCCAGCGGGAGAGAGACCCAGTACTTC
d_call: .; v_call: TRBV5-4; j_call: TRBJ2-1; clone_size: .; cdr3_aa: CASSLRNEQFF; cdr3_nt: TGTGCCAGCAGCTTACGGAATGAGCAGTTCTTC
d_call: TRBD2; v_call: TRBV14; j_call: TRBJ2-7; clone_size: .; cdr3_aa: CASSQGLASGSYEQYF; cdr3_nt: TGTGCCAGCAGCCAAGGGCTTGCTAGCGGATCCTACGAGCAGTACTTC
d_call: .; v_call: TRBV28; j_call: TRBJ2-7; clone_size: .; cdr3_aa: CASTPGAVSSYEQYF; cdr3_nt: TGTGCCAGCACCCCCGGAGCGGTTAGCTCCTACGAGCAGTACTTC
d_call: .; v_call: TRBV6-5; j_call: TRBJ2-7; clone_size: .; cdr3_aa: CASRPRDFSEQYF; cdr3_nt: TGTGCCAGCAGACCTCGGGACTTCTCTGAGCAGTACTTC
d_call: .; v_call: TRBV5-1; j_call: TRBJ2-5; clone_size: .; cdr3_aa: CASSTAPTQETQYF; cdr3_nt: TGCGCCAGCAGCACCGCCCCGACACAAGAGACCCAGTACTTC
d_call: TRBD1; v_call: TRBV19; j_call: TRBJ2-5; clone_size: .; cdr3_aa: CASSPEDRGDETQYF; cdr3_nt: TGTGCCAGTAGCCCAGAGGACAGGGGGGATGAGACCCAGTACTTC
d_call: TRBD1; v_call: TRBV5-6; j_call: TRBJ2-3; clone_size: .; cdr3_aa: CASQRGRLWADTQYF; cdr3_nt: TGTGCCAGTCAAAGGGGGCGGCTATGGGCAGATACGCAGTATTTT